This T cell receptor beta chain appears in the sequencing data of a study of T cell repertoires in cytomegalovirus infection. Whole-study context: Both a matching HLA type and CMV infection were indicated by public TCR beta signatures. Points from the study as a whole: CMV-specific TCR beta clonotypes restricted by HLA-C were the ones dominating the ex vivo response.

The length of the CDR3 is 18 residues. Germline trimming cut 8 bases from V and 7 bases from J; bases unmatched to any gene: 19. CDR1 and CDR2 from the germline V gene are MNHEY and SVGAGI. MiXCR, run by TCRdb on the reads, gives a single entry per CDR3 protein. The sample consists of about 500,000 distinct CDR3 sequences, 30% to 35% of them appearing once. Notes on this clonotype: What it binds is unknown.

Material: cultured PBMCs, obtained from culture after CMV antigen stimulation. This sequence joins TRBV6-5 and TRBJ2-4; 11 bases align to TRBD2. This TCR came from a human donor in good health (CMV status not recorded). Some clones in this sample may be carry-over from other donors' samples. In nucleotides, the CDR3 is TGTGCCAGCTCCCCGTCTCAGACTAGCGGGATAAAGGGGAACATTCAGTACTTC. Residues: CASSPSQTSGIKGNIQYF.